This T cell receptor (beta chain) was captured in a study of technical replicates of blood from several donors. Germline V gives CDR1 SEHNR, CDR2 FQNEAQ (reference sequence). The V end lost 4 bases, the J end lost 6 bases, and 12 bases lay between the germline ends. The CDR3 loop spans 13 amino acids. The table came from immunoSEQ multiplex PCR; TCRdb's copy has only in-frame clones and leaves some out. This table holds about 68,000 clones, about 97% found once. This clone came up once. This sequence originates from a human donor in good health. The V and J genes are TRBV7-9 and TRBJ1-2; D is unclear. Sequenced material: T cells isolated from PBMCs. As DNA, the CDR3 is TGTGCCAGCAGCTCCAATGTACAGAATGGCTACACCTTC. This translates into CASSSNVQNGYTF.